The clone carrying this T cell receptor (beta chain) was recorded at least ten times. Its antigen remains unidentified. These data are taken from a study of T-cell reconstitution after alpha-beta-depleted transplantation in children. During its preparation, the TCRbeta library received unique molecular identifiers. TCRdb reanalysed the PCR reads using MiXCR and keeps one entry per CDR3 protein. The sample holds around 190,000 distinct CDR3 sequences, roughly 6.6% seen once. CDR1 and CDR2 (germline): LGHNA, YNFKEQ. Trimming removed 4 bases at V and 5 bases at J, with 7 bases between. CDR3 length: 12 residues. Findings and caveats of the study: Most T-cell counts and diversity one year after the transplant came from T cells that were newly produced.

The sequences come from PBMCs, collected before TCRalphabeta/CD19-depleted stem cell transplant. The receptor's source is a boy aged 2-9 years with acute lymphoblastic leukemia, due to receive a stem cell transplant. The rearrangement links TRBV4-2 to TRBJ2-3, with D unresolved. In nucleotides, the CDR3 is TGTGCCAGCAGCCCCGTCGGAGATACGCAGTATTTT. Amino acid sequence: CASSPVGDTQYF.